Listed here are 32 T cell receptor beta chains from one sample, sequenced in a study of immune evolution from preneoplasia to lung adenocarcinoma. Profiled with immunoSEQ multiplex PCR; TCRdb holds only in-frame clones, not every one. The table records 3,500 to 4,500 clones, more than 65% of them present only once. Material for sequencing was FFPE invasive lung adenocarcinoma tissue. These receptors were taken from a person between 35 and 59 years old with lung adenocarcinoma. Some clones in this sample may be carry-over from other donors' samples.

The chain is built from TRBV13 and TRBJ2-7, with D possibly being TRBD2 (6 bases). Trimming cost V 5 bases and J 2 bases, with 19 bases left between them. The CDR3 sequence is 16 residues long. From germline, CDR1 is PRHDT and CDR2 FYEKMQ (reference sequence). Here the CDR3 reads CASSLTRDGGAYEQYF. For the CDR3, the DNA is TGTGCCAGCAGCCTAACCCGGGACGGCGGGGCCTACGAGCAGTACTTC.

This clone has a single count. The chain couples TRBV5-1 to TRBJ1-4; D is unresolved. The CDR3 is 13 residues long. V gave up 6 bases and J gave up 7 bases, with 13 bases separating them. Germline V gives CDR1 SGHRS, CDR2 YFSETQ. The CDR3 bases are TGCGCCAGCACCCTAGACGTAGGTGAAAAACTGTTTTTT. It encodes CASTLDVGEKLFF.

This clone occurred once. The rearrangement links TRBV7-6 to TRBJ2-7; D might be TRBD1 (6 bases). The V gene's germline CDR1 is SGHVS and CDR2 FNYEAQ. Trimming stripped 1 base from V and 2 bases from J, with 9 bases between. This CDR3 region has 14 residues. The CDR3 DNA follows: TGTGCCAGCAGCTTAGAGGGACAAACCTACGAGCAGTACTTC. Protein: CASSLEGQTYEQYF.

The chain is built from TRBV6-5 and TRBJ2-3; 9 nucleotides match TRBD1. With 6 bases clipped from V and 1 base from J, the junction kept 2 bases outside the gene matches. The CDR3 extends over 14 amino acids. CDR1 MNHEY and CDR2 SVGAGI come from the germline V gene. CDR3 nucleotides: TGTGCCAGCAGGAGGACAGGGGGCACAGATACGCAGTATTTT. It encodes CASRRTGGTDTQYF.

The chain has TRBV30 and TRBJ1-2, with D unclear. CDR3 length equals 13 residues. Deletions cut 3 bases from V and 8 bases from J, with 16 bases between. The V gene's germline CDR1 is GTSNPN and CDR2 SVGIG (reference sequence). The chain's CDR3 is CAWSPREVRGYTF. DNA of the CDR3: TGTGCCTGGAGCCCCCGCGAGGTGAGAGGCTACACCTTC. Full variable domain (outside the CDR3, taken from reference TRBV30 and TRBJ1-2): SQTIHQWPATLVQPVGSPLSLECTVEGTSNPNLYWYRQAAGRGLQLLFYSVGIGQISSEVPQNLSASRPQDRQFILSSKKLLLSDSGFYLCAWSPREVRGYTFGSGTRLTVV.

The chain links TRBV6-6 to TRBJ2-7, with D possibly TRBD2 on 5 matching bases. Trimming cost V 8 bases and J 0 bases, with 14 bases left between them. Germline CDR1 MNHNY, CDR2 SVGAGI (reference sequence). The CDR3 length is 14 residues. CDR3 region: CASVPGSGSYEQYF. DNA for the CDR3: TGTGCCAGCGTGCCGGGGTCGGGCTCCTACGAGCAGTACTTC.

The rearrangement links TRBV11-3 to TRBJ2-1, with 7 positions matching TRBD2. This CDR3 has 16 residues. The trim removed 1 base at V and 0 bases at J, leaving 3 bases unmatched. CDR1 is SGHNT and CDR2 is YENEEA in the germline V gene. CDR3 residues: CASSLGDYGSYNEQFF. CDR3 DNA: TGTGCCAGCAGCTTAGGGGACTACGGCTCCTACAATGAGCAGTTCTTC.

V usage is TRBV11-3 and J usage is TRBJ2-1; 8 nucleotides agree with TRBD2. In germline, CDR1 is SGHNT, CDR2 YENEEA. This CDR3 is 16 amino acids long. The trim removed 2 bases at V and 1 base at J, leaving 4 bases unmatched. CDR3 in amino acids: CASSLIAGLSYNEQFF. Written as DNA, the CDR3 is TGTGCCAGCAGCTTAATAGCGGGACTTTCCTACAATGAGCAGTTCTTC.

This clone occurred a few times. The V and J genes are TRBV2 and TRBJ1-4, with 9 bases lining up with TRBD1. Germline CDR1 SNHLY, CDR2 FYNNEI. The CDR3 is made up of 14 amino acids. Losses at the gene ends were 5 bases for V and 7 bases for J; bases not matched to a gene: 5. CDR3 in amino acids: CASSPTGGLEKLFF. The CDR3 nucleotides are TGTGCCAGCAGTCCTACAGGGGGCCTTGAAAAACTGTTTTTT.

This clone was seen a few times. The gene calls are TRBV7-9 and TRBJ1-6; D remains ambiguous. The CDR3 contains 17 residues. Germline CDR1 reads SEHNR; CDR2 reads FQNEAQ (reference sequence). V lost 5 bases, J lost 7 bases, and 21 bases lay in between. CDR3 DNA: TGTGCCAGCAGCCCCTTGGACGGCCACCCTATGAATTCACCCCTCCACTTT. It encodes CASSPLDGHPMNSPLHF.

The rearrangement uses TRBV7-8 and TRBJ2-7; D assignment may be TRBD1 or TRBD2 (5 bases each). The CDR3 is 15 residues long. The V gene's germline CDR1 is SGHVS and CDR2 FQNEAQ. V lost 0 bases and J 5 bases, leaving 14 bases between the germline ends. In DNA, the CDR3 is TGTGCCAGCAGCTTAGCAGGGGCCCTAGCCCACGAGCAGTACTTC. Protein product: CASSLAGALAHEQYF.

J is TRBJ2-7 and V is TRBV5-8; maybe TRBD2 (6 bases). Looked up from germline, CDR1 is SGHTS and CDR2 is YDEGEE. CDR3 length: 17 amino acids. Trimming cost V 6 bases and J 0 bases, with 22 bases left between them. The CDR3 DNA is TGTGCCAGCACCCACACCGGGGGACGTTTATCCTCCTACGAGCAGTACTTC. Translation: CASTHTGGRLSSYEQYF.

The J gene is TRBJ2-1, the V gene TRBV10-1; D is possibly TRBD1 or TRBD2 (5 bases each). V was trimmed by 8 bases and J by 9 bases, leaving 14 bases between them. The germline gives CDR1 WNHNN, CDR2 SYGVQD (reference sequence). This CDR3 comprises 12 residues. CDR3 sequence: CASSLLGGEQFF. The CDR3 coding sequence is TGCGCCAGCTCCCTACTTGGGGGTGAGCAGTTCTTC.

This rearrangement joins TRBV5-6 to TRBJ2-7; 8 positions agree with TRBD1. After removal of 4 bases from V and 5 bases from J, the junction contained 11 bases not matched to a gene. Germline V gene data show CDR1 as SGHDT and CDR2 as YYEEEE. CDR3 length equals 15 residues. The CDR3: CASSTKTGGLHEQYF. The CDR3 region has the DNA TGTGCCAGCAGCACAAAAACAGGGGGTCTTCACGAGCAGTACTTC.

This chain links TRBV19 with TRBJ1-1; 8 bases are shared with TRBD1. The CDR3 spans 15 residues. The V segment lost 5 bases and the J segment 3 bases; nucleotides outside the gene matches: 8. Germline lookup yields CDR1 LNHDA and CDR2 SQIVND (reference sequence). The CDR3 nucleotides are TGTGCCAGTAGTTACGGGACAGGCTGGGACACTGAAGCTTTCTTT. Its protein is CASSYGTGWDTEAFF.

The rearrangement joins TRBV30 to TRBJ2-3, with D perhaps TRBD1 or TRBD2 (5 bases each). Trimming took off 2 bases at V and 4 bases at J, with 10 bases between the two ends. The CDR3 extends over 13 amino acids. Per germline, CDR1 GTSNPN and CDR2 SVGIG (reference sequence). CDR3 sequence (DNA): TGTGCCTGGAGTACCCAGGGAGCAGATACGCAGTATTTT. Encoded protein: CAWSTQGADTQYF. Full variable domain (outside the CDR3, taken from reference TRBV30 and TRBJ2-3): SQTIHQWPATLVQPVGSPLSLECTVEGTSNPNLYWYRQAAGRGLQLLFYSVGIGQISSEVPQNLSASRPQDRQFILSSKKLLLSDSGFYLCAWSTQGADTQYFGPGTRLTVL.

This chain uses TRBV14 with TRBJ2-2, with D possibly TRBD1 on 7 matching bases. The ends were cut back, 1 base at V and 4 bases at J, with 10 bases in the middle. The CDR3 is 15 residues long. CDR1 is SGHDN and CDR2 is FVKESK in the germline V gene. The CDR3 protein is CASSQAGGSTGELFF. DNA of the CDR3: TGTGCCAGCAGCCAAGCAGGGGGGAGCACCGGGGAGCTGTTTTTT.

The CDR3 coding sequence is TGTGCCAGCGGATTAGCGGGGGGCTCCTACAATGAGCAGTTCTTC. Its translation: CASGLAGGSYNEQFF. The gene calls are TRBV7-8 and TRBJ2-1; 10 bases are shared with TRBD2. This CDR3 region has 15 residues. Germline V gives CDR1 SGHVS, CDR2 FQNEAQ. V shed 8 bases, J shed 0 bases, and the junction held 4 bases outside the gene matches.

This rearrangement joins TRBV2 to TRBJ1-1, with 10 bases identical to TRBD1. The trim removed 7 bases at V and 10 bases at J, leaving 12 bases unmatched. The CDR3 loop spans 14 amino acids. Per the germline V gene, CDR1 is SNHLY and CDR2 is FYNNEI. This CDR3 is CASMTEGQGVVAFF. The CDR3 DNA sequence: TGTGCCAGCATGACCGAAGGACAGGGGGTTGTAGCTTTCTTT.

With respect to this clone: Mismatch with germline at one junction end may stem from a read error. The chain couples TRBV7-7 to TRBJ2-2; D is unclear. Looked up from germline, CDR1 is SSHAT and CDR2 is FNYEAQ (reference sequence). The length of the CDR3 is 15 residues. In DNA, the CDR3 is TGTGCTAGCAGCTTAAGTCCCAGCCCTACCGGGGAGCTGTTTTTT. Protein product: CASSLSPSPTGELFF.

The rearrangement joins TRBV29-1 to TRBJ1-2; no firm D call. The germline V gene has CDR1 SQVTM and CDR2 ANQGSEA. V was cut by 6 bases and J by 8 bases, with 13 bases left in between. This CDR3 contains 11 residues. CDR3 bases: TGCAGCGTCGAGAGAGGGCTCGGCTACACCTTC. Its protein product is CSVERGLGYTF.

As concerns this clone: Other DNA sequences in the same sample also yield this CDR3. The chain couples TRBV11-2 to TRBJ1-1; D perhaps matches TRBD1 (5 bases). V lost 3 bases to trimming and J lost 1 base, with 6 bases between them. CDR3 length: 13 residues. The germline CDR1 and CDR2 sequences are SGHAT and FQNNGV. This CDR3 reads CASSFQGNTEAFF. In DNA form, the CDR3 reads TGTGCCAGCAGCTTCCAGGGGAACACTGAAGCTTTCTTT.

In this sample, this clone turned up a few times. V and J are TRBV2 and TRBJ1-1, with D possibly matching TRBD1 (6 bases). The CDR3 sequence is 13 residues long. The ends were cut back, 7 bases at V and 1 base at J, with 10 bases in the middle. Per the germline V gene, CDR1 is SNHLY and CDR2 is FYNNEI. In DNA, the CDR3 is TGTGCCAGCAAAGGACAGTCGAACACTGAAGCTTTCTTT. This gives the protein CASKGQSNTEAFF.

This chain connects TRBV13 to TRBJ2-1; TRBD2 matches at 13 bases. The CDR3 contains 21 residues. CDR1 is PRHDT, CDR2 FYEKMQ, per germline (reference sequence). V lost 0 bases, J lost 4 bases, and 15 bases stayed unmatched. In DNA, the CDR3 is TGTGCCAGCAGCTTAGGCCCTGGACTAGCGGGAGCGGTTTACCCTTACAATGAGCAGTTCTTC. Translated, it gives CASSLGPGLAGAVYPYNEQFF.

V and J are TRBV29-1 and TRBJ2-7; TRBD2 matches 14 bases. The junction had 5 bases not matched to a gene; V was cut back by 7 bases and J by 3 bases. This CDR3 comprises 14 residues. Germline V gene sequence: CDR1 SQVTM, CDR2 ANQGSEA. The CDR3 spells CSARGTSGSYEQYF. CDR3 sequence (DNA): TGCAGCGCAAGGGGGACTAGCGGGAGCTACGAGCAGTACTTC.

The chain carries TRBV6-5 and TRBJ1-5; D is perhaps TRBD1 (5 bases). The CDR3 covers 15 residues. Per the germline V gene, CDR1 is MNHEY and CDR2 is SVGAGI. Trimming pared 4 bases from V and 3 bases from J, leaving 13 bases between. CDR3 in DNA: TGTGCCAGCAGTTTAGCGCAGGGCTACAATCAGCCCCAGCATTTT. Translated, it gives CASSLAQGYNQPQHF.

V gene TRBV5-6 combines with J gene TRBJ2-5; maybe TRBD1 (5 bases). From germline, CDR1 is SGHDT and CDR2 YYEEEE. The CDR3 has 14 amino acids. Trimming shortened V by 2 bases and J by 2 bases, and 10 bases separated the two germline ends. The CDR3, as DNA: TGTGCCAGCAGCTTCCAGGGTAGGCAAGAGACCCAGTACTTC. This gives the protein CASSFQGRQETQYF.

The chain is built from TRBV6-1 and TRBJ2-1; 10 bases align to TRBD2. CDR1 is MNHNS and CDR2 is SASEGT in the germline V gene. Trimming at V came to 5 bases and at J to 6 bases, leaving 4 bases not matched to a gene. The CDR3 runs to 14 residues. In nucleotides, the CDR3 is TGTGCCAGCAGTCTTGTAGCGGGAGGCAATGAGCAGTTCTTC. Its protein product is CASSLVAGGNEQFF.

The chain recombines TRBV6-5 with TRBJ1-2; D is undetermined. Between the trimmed V and J ends, which lost 8 bases and 0 bases, there was a span of 13 bases. Germline CDR1 MNHEY, CDR2 SVGAGI. CDR3 length: 14 amino acids. CDR3 sequence reads: CASVGRGSNYGYTF. The CDR3 DNA follows: TGTGCCAGCGTCGGGAGAGGTTCTAACTATGGCTACACCTTC.

The chain uses TRBV18 and TRBJ1-1; D gene ambiguous. Germline CDR1 reads KGHSH; CDR2 reads LQKENI. V was pared by 1 base and J by 4 bases, with 10 bases between. CDR3 length: 14 residues. Written as DNA, the CDR3 is TGTGCCAGCTCACCACAGGGAGGGTTCACTGAAGCTTTCTTT. It yields the protein CASSPQGGFTEAFF.

The chain uses TRBV6-6 and TRBJ2-5; TRBD1 aligns across 7 bases. Trimming at V came to 6 bases and at J to 4 bases, leaving 11 bases not matched to a gene. CDR3 length equals 15 residues. The germline V gene has CDR1 MNHNY and CDR2 SVGAGI (reference sequence). The CDR3 loop reads CASRGTAGFAETQYF. The CDR3 DNA sequence: TGTGCCAGCAGGGGGACAGCAGGGTTTGCAGAGACCCAGTACTTC.

The chain uses TRBV5-1 and TRBJ2-7; D ambiguous. The V gene's germline CDR1 is SGHRS and CDR2 YFSETQ. The ends were cut back, 0 bases at V and 2 bases at J, with 0 bases in the middle. The CDR3 runs 11 residues. Here the CDR3 DNA reads TGCGCCAGCAGCTTGGCCTACGAGCAGTACTTC. This gives the protein CASSLAYEQYF.